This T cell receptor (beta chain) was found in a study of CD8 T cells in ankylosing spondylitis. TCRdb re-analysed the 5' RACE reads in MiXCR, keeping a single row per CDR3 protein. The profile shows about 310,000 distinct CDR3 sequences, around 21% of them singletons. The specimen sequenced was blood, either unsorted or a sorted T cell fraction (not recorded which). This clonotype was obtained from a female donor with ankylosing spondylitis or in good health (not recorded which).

The CDR3 DNA sequence: TGTGCCACCAGTGATCCCGGGACAGGGCGGTATGAGCAGTTCTTC. Protein: CATSDPGTGRYEQFF. The chain uses TRBV24-1 and TRBJ2-1; 9 bases align to TRBD1. With 3 bases clipped from V and 8 bases from J, the junction kept 7 bases outside the gene matches. Germline CDR1 KGHDR, CDR2 SFDVKD. The CDR3 is 15 residues long.